The entry below gives a single T cell receptor beta chain sequence along with its context. These data belong to a study of OX40 agonist ivuxolimab in advanced cancers. The CDR3 covers 15 residues. V shed 2 bases, J shed 6 bases, and the junction held 3 bases outside the gene matches. Germline assignment: CDR1 SGHTS and CDR2 YDEGEE. Produced via immunoSEQ multiplex PCR; TCRdb's table is partial and in-frame only. Here the sample spans 95,000 to 100,000 clones, approximately 93% being singletons. The rearrangement uses TRBV5-8 and TRBJ2-1; 12 nucleotides align to TRBD2. This receptor was obtained from an adult with an advanced solid tumor such as melanoma, head and neck, liver or kidney cancer. The specimen was CD4+ or CD8+ T cells sorted from blood, collected in a trial of the OX40 agonist ivuxolimab. CDR3 residues: CASSFLAGGVNEQFF. The CDR3 DNA follows: TGTGCCAGCAGCTTCCTAGCGGGAGGGGTCAATGAGCAGTTCTTC.